These 10 T cell receptor beta chains share one sample of origin, sequenced in a study of blood T cell repertoires in COVID-19. Assay used: immunoSEQ multiplex PCR; TCRdb lists only in-frame clones, some missing. The table records 8,500 to 14,000 clones, roughly 88% of them present only once. Sequencing was carried out using peripheral blood. These receptors were collected from a human donor in a cohort sampled during active COVID-19.

This clone was observed a handful of times. This chain links TRBV5-1 with TRBJ1-5; TRBD1 is a possible D gene (6 bases). This CDR3 comprises 15 residues. V lost 4 bases and J lost 2, with 13 bases in between. Germline V gene lookup returns CDR1 SGHRS and CDR2 YFSETQ. The CDR3 DNA is TGCGCCAGCAGCCCCGGGACAAGTGGCAATCAGCCCCAGCATTTT. It encodes CASSPGTSGNQPQHF.

The V and J genes are TRBV6-1 and TRBJ2-1; 9 bases are shared with TRBD2. The germline gives CDR1 MNHNS, CDR2 SASEGT. The CDR3 contains 15 residues. V trimming: 1 base; J trimming: 6 bases; junction bases outside the gene matches: 4. The CDR3 loop is CASSEGTSVGNEQFF. The CDR3 nucleotides read TGTGCCAGCAGTGAAGGGACTAGCGTGGGCAATGAGCAGTTCTTC.

The chain joins TRBV7-3 to TRBJ2-1; possibly TRBD2 for D (5 bases). Trimming took off 5 bases at V and 6 bases at J, with 11 bases between the two ends. Germline V gene sequence: CDR1 SGHTA, CDR2 FQGTGA. The CDR3 loop spans 13 amino acids. The CDR3 DNA is TGTGCCAGCAGCACCGGACTTTCCAATGAGCAGTTCTTC. It codes for CASSTGLSNEQFF.

The chain employs TRBV2 and TRBJ1-5, with TRBD1 matching 10 bases. The germline V gene encodes CDR1 SNHLY and CDR2 FYNNEI. CDR3 length: 15 amino acids. Trimming cost V 5 bases and J 4 bases; bases outside gene matches: 5. The CDR3 region has the DNA TGTGCCAGCAGTTGGGGACAGGGGTCAAATCAGCCCCAGCATTTT. This translates into CASSWGQGSNQPQHF.

This clone was detected a few times. The genes are TRBV10-1 and TRBJ1-1; 9 positions agree with TRBD1. This CDR3 is built from 13 residues. CDR1 and CDR2 from the germline V gene are WNHNN and SYGVQD (reference sequence). V was pared by 8 bases and J by 0 bases, with 1 base of the junction left unmatched. CDR3 DNA sequence: TGCGCCAGCCGGACAGGGGTGAACACTGAAGCTTTCTTT. Translation gives CASRTGVNTEAFF.

In its sample, this clone was seen a few times. The J gene is TRBJ2-5, the V gene TRBV10-3, with TRBD1 matching over 8 bases. V dropped 6 bases and J dropped 5; count of bases not matched to a gene: 11. Germline CDR1 is ENHRY and CDR2 is SYGVKD. The CDR3 is 15 amino acids. The CDR3 region has the DNA TGTGCCATCAGAGACCAGGACAGGGCATGGGAGACCCAGTACTTC. It specifies CAIRDQDRAWETQYF.

The chain links TRBV6-6 to TRBJ2-7; weak D call: TRBD1 (6 bases). This CDR3 has 12 amino acids. V shed 6 bases and J shed 3 bases, with 9 bases lying between them. Germline values: CDR1 MNHNY, CDR2 SVGAGI (reference sequence). The CDR3: CASSRQVYEQYF. The CDR3 nucleotides read TGTGCCAGCAGCCGACAGGTCTACGAGCAGTACTTC.

In this sample, this clone turned up once. The rearrangement links TRBV11-1 to TRBJ2-6; D unclear. The CDR3 runs 14 residues. V dropped 5 bases and J dropped 0 bases, with 5 bases sitting between them. Germline CDR1 SGHAT, CDR2 FQDESV (reference sequence). The CDR3 is CASSPSSGANVLTF. The DNA for the CDR3 is TGTGCCAGCAGCCCCAGCTCTGGGGCCAACGTCCTGACTTTC.

The rearrangement links TRBV5-1 to TRBJ2-7, with D maybe TRBD1 (6 bases). V lost 0 bases to trimming and J lost 2 bases, with 15 bases between them. Germline V lookup: CDR1 SGHRS, CDR2 YFSETQ. The CDR3 covers 16 residues. CDR3 amino acids: CASSLALTGVTYEQYF. DNA of the CDR3: TGCGCCAGCAGCTTGGCCCTGACAGGAGTCACCTACGAGCAGTACTTC.

The chain has TRBV5-6 and TRBJ2-1, with D possibly TRBD1 on 6 matching bases. This CDR3 spans 14 amino acids. Germline V gene lookup returns CDR1 SGHDT and CDR2 YYEEEE. Trimming cost V 2 bases and J 7 bases, with 13 bases left between them. CDR3 coding DNA: TGTGCCAGCAGCTTTCCAGGGGACGCAAATGAGCAGTTCTTC. Encoded protein: CASSFPGDANEQFF.